The entry below describes one T cell receptor (beta chain). What it binds is not known. Random hexamers were used to reverse transcribe roughly 0.5 to 1 ug of RNA. Each CDR3 protein is one row after TCRdb ran MiXCR on the immunoSEQ multiplex PCR reads. This sample has approximately 170,000 distinct CDR3 sequences, with roughly 95% found just once. The V gene end was trimmed by 3 bases and the J gene end by 1 base; junction bases not matched to a gene: 2. The germline V gene has CDR1 SQVTM and CDR2 ANQGSEA. This CDR3 spans 14 amino acids. This entry is derived from a study of CD8 T cells in Susac syndrome. Findings and limits, study-wide: The study recognized that the number of individuals in its TCR sequencing and HLA analysis was relatively small.

Sequenced: CD4+ T cells from PBMCs. The source of this sequence is a human donor in good health. V usage is TRBV29-1 and J usage is TRBJ2-2; 7 bases line up with TRBD2. This CDR3 reads CSVERGRNTGELFF. In nucleotides, the CDR3 is TGCAGCGTTGAGCGGGGGAGGAACACCGGGGAGCTGTTTTTT.